One and the same sample provided the 6 T cell receptor beta chains below, sequenced in a study of blood T cell repertoires in COVID-19. Assay used: immunoSEQ multiplex PCR; TCRdb lists only in-frame clones, some missing. In the table there are 300,000 to 400,000 clones, about nine tenths of which are singletons. Material: peripheral blood. Every receptor here comes from a man aged 25-40 years with COVID-19, enrolled during active disease.

The rearrangement joins TRBV6-5 to TRBJ1-6; possible D gene TRBD1, 5 bases. Trimming removed 0 bases from V and 6 bases from J, with 12 bases in between. The CDR3 totals 16 residues. Germline CDR1 and CDR2: MNHEY and SVGAGI. CDR3 in DNA: TGTGCCAGCAGTTACTCTACAGGAACCTTTAATTCACCCCTCCACTTT. Translation gives CASSYSTGTFNSPLHF.

The chain carries TRBV7-2 and TRBJ2-6; 8 nucleotides agree with TRBD1. The length of the CDR3 is 15 residues. Germline CDR1 is SGHTA and CDR2 is FQGNSA. J lost 8 bases, V lost 7 bases, and 10 bases had no gene match. This chain's CDR3 is CASTPDRGTTNVLTF. The DNA of the CDR3 is TGTGCCAGCACCCCAGACAGGGGCACAACCAACGTCCTGACTTTC.

This chain links TRBV6-5 with TRBJ2-3, with 9 bases that match TRBD1. The CDR3 runs 16 residues. Trimming at V came to 1 base and at J to 2 bases, leaving 4 bases not matched to a gene. Germline assignment: CDR1 MNHEY and CDR2 SVGAGI. CDR3 sequence reads: CASSYWTGVSTDTQYF. The CDR3 DNA is TGTGCCAGCAGTTACTGGACAGGGGTATCCACAGATACGCAGTATTTT.

This chain links TRBV7-9 with TRBJ1-2; 9 nucleotides match TRBD1. The CDR3 is 16 residues long. CDR1 SEHNR and CDR2 FQNEAQ come from the germline V gene (reference sequence). V shed 0 bases, J shed 3 bases, and the junction held 5 bases outside the gene matches. CDR3 region: CASSLARTGADYGYTF. The DNA of the CDR3 is TGTGCCAGCAGCTTAGCGCGGACAGGGGCCGACTATGGCTACACCTTC.

The chain joins TRBV20-1 to TRBJ1-6, with TRBD1 matching 8 bases. After removal of 3 bases from V and 6 bases from J, the junction contained 4 bases not matched to a gene. This CDR3 contains 14 residues. Germline V lookup: CDR1 DFQATT, CDR2 SNEGSKA (reference sequence). This chain's CDR3 is CSASMGQVNSPLHF. As DNA, the CDR3 is TGCAGTGCTAGTATGGGACAGGTTAATTCACCCCTCCACTTT.

This sequence joins TRBV18 and TRBJ2-1, with 16 bases identical to TRBD2. CDR3 length: 19 residues. CDR1 is KGHSH, CDR2 LQKENI, per germline. V was pared by 1 base and J by 6 bases, with 9 bases of the junction left unmatched. The CDR3 spells CASSPLRGLAGGSSNEQFF. The CDR3 DNA follows: TGTGCCAGCTCACCACTTAGGGGACTAGCGGGGGGGAGTTCCAATGAGCAGTTCTTC.